This TCR beta chain originates from a study of shared T cell receptors in the human thymus. V lost 6 bases and J lost 4, with 10 bases in between. Germline loops: CDR1 SGHNT, CDR2 YYREEE (reference sequence). CDR3 length equals 13 residues. TCRdb keeps only in-frame clones here, not all; method: immunoSEQ multiplex PCR. Of hundreds of thousands of clones listed, around 87% were seen once; the top ten hold roughly 0.0087%. These same data were also listed under a study on human thymus T cells. As reported in that work: Those donating were healthy Finnish infants in corrective surgery for congenital heart defects. In corrective heart surgery, resections were taken, and these provided the thymus tissue. Blood and thymic repertoires both appeared biased in V and J gene usage.

Input material: thymocytes. The sequence came from a boy under two years old with a congenital heart defect. V is TRBV5-4 and J is TRBJ2-2; TRBD2 is a possible D gene (6 bases). The CDR3 region has the DNA TGTGCCAGCAACCTCGGGGGCACCGGGGAGCTGTTTTTT. Protein: CASNLGGTGELFF.